This T cell receptor beta chain was sequenced during a study of T cells in Graves' hyperthyroidism and ophthalmopathy. Findings of the study overall: Most clonotypes expanded in thyroid above 0.001 were likewise present in blood. From stable hyperthyroidism, ophthalmopathy was set apart by a 13 V-J model.

The CDR3 consists of 15 residues. V was pared by 6 bases and J by 10 bases, with 15 bases of the junction left unmatched. Germline CDR1 and CDR2: DFQATT and SNEGSKA (reference sequence). Exclusion criteria comprised uncontrolled infection, other autoimmune disease, pregnancy or lactation. Together with thyroid ultrasound, orbital computed tomography, serum thyroxine and TRAb, clinical symptoms were used for diagnoses. This clonotype occurred a few times. The antigen is not known. The CDR3 regions of TCR beta were amplified from RNA transcripts. With the HTBI primer set, the TCR CDR3 went through a first round of RT-PCR. MiXCR, run by TCRdb on the multiplex PCR reads, gives a single entry per CDR3 protein. The table lists hundreds of thousands of distinct CDR3 sequences, around 42% of them singletons.

The TCR comes from a young woman with Graves' hyperthyroidism. Sample: peripheral blood or thyroid tissue (not recorded which). This sequence joins TRBV20-1 and TRBJ1-6; 7 nucleotides line up with TRBD1. CDR3 DNA sequence: TGCAGTGCCGACTCGATGGACAGGAGGGGATCACCCCTCCACTTT. Protein sequence: CSADSMDRRGSPLHF.